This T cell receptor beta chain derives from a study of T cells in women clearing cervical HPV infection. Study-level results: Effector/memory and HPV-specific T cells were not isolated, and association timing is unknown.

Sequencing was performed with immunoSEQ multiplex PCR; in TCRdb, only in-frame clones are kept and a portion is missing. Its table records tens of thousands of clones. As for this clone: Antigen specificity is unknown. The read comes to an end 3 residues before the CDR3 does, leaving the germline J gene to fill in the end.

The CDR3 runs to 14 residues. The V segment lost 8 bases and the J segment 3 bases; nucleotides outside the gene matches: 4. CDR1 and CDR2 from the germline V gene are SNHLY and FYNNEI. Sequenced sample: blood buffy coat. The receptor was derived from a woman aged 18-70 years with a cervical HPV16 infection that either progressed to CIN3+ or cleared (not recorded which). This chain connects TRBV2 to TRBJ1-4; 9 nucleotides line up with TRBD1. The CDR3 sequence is CASDRGGSNEKLFF. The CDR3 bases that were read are TGTGCCAGCGACAGGGGGGGATCTAATGAAAAA. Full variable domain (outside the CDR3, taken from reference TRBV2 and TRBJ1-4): EPEVTQTPSHQVTQMGQEVILRCVPISNHLYFYWYRQILGQKVEFLVSFYNNEISEKSEIFDDQFSVERPDGSNFTLKIRSTKLEDSAMYFCASDRGGSNEKLFFGSGTQLSVL.